This T cell receptor (beta chain) appears in the sequencing data of a study of neurological immune-mediated disorders. This clonotype has a count of ten or more. Each sequencing run yielded over 170 million TCR-beta sequences from 15-18 subjects. TCRdb re-called the 5' RACE reads through MiXCR, storing one row per CDR3 protein. The table lists roughly 70,000 distinct CDR3 sequences, 3.5% to 5% of them singletons, with 1.3% in the top ten. The CDR3 spans 13 residues. Per the germline V gene, CDR1 is MNHNY and CDR2 is SVGAGI (reference sequence). V was trimmed by 2 bases and J by 8 bases, leaving 12 bases between them.

The gene calls are TRBV6-6 and TRBJ1-1; D is unclear. Sequenced: PBMCs. The sequence derives from a man younger than 45 with multiple sclerosis. The CDR3 region has the DNA TGTGCCAGCAGTTACGGTCAGCTGTACGAAGCTTTCTTT. It codes for CASSYGQLYEAFF.